The present T cell receptor beta chain was sequenced within a study of Tregs in tolerant kidney transplant recipients. Study context: The nonmyeloablative bone marrow transplants came from related graft donors, with transient mixed chimerism. Study outcomes and limitations: Tregs expanded with activated donor B cells seemed most donor-specific.

Germline-derived CDR1 and CDR2 are KGHSH and LQKENI. This CDR3 is built from 14 residues. Trimming left V 5 bases short and J 0 bases short, with 7 bases between. The repertoire was sequenced with immunoSEQ multiplex PCR; TCRdb's copy has only in-frame clones and lacks some. Among about 110,000 clones listed, nearly 90% were seen once. This clone was found once. As yet, its antigen is unknown. The receptor was isolated from a human donor who received a combined kidney and bone marrow transplant. The sample was CD4+ T cells from blood, taken before the transplant. This chain links TRBV18 with TRBJ1-4; D is undetermined. This CDR3 is CASSAGATNEKLFF. The CDR3 DNA reads TGTGCCAGCTCAGCGGGTGCAACTAATGAAAAACTGTTTTTT.